Included here is one TCR beta chain sequence, with context. Its antigen is unknown. These data belong to a study of T cell responses to AZD1222 COVID-19 vaccine. Germline V CDR1 and CDR2: LNHDA, SQIVND (reference sequence). The V segment lost 5 bases and the J segment 9 bases; nucleotides outside the gene matches: 13. CDR3 length: 16 residues. This table comes from immunoSEQ multiplex PCR, and its TCRdb copy is limited to in-frame clones, with some not included. Seen here are roughly 65,000 clones, about three quarters observed once, and the top ten hold around an eighth. General study points: Repertoire sampling occurred only after the peak T cell response. Only a handful of AZD1222 recipients were seropositive at baseline. The donors showed a predominance of white British ancestry and of females, with possible underestimation of clonal diversity.

This TCR was recovered from an adult in good health. This chain joins TRBV19 and TRBJ1-6; 7 nucleotides align to TRBD1. Sequenced material: peripheral blood, taken on day 0 of AZD1222 vaccination. The chain's CDR3 is CASSSSMVQGSSPLHF. The CDR3 region has the DNA TGTGCCAGTAGTTCCTCTATGGTACAGGGGAGTTCACCCCTCCACTTT.